The 9 T cell receptor beta chains listed next were all sequenced from one sample in a study of identical twins. TCRdb ran MiXCR on the 5' RACE reads and lists one entry per CDR3 protein. The sample holds hundreds of thousands of distinct CDR3 sequences, 18% seen once. The same data also went into a second study, on T cells expressing NK-cell markers.

The sample comprised PBMCs. The receptors stem from a woman between 18 and 29 years old in good health.

This chain links TRBV9 with TRBJ1-1; D is ambiguous. The V end lost 0 bases, the J end lost 1 base, and 10 bases lay between the germline ends. The CDR3 runs to 15 residues. From germline, CDR1 is SGDLS and CDR2 YYNGEE. CDR3 sequence (DNA): TGTGCCAGCAGCGTAGAGGCGCTACCGAACACTGAAGCTTTCTTT. Translated, it gives CASSVEALPNTEAFF. The whole variable domain, filled in from reference TRBV9 and TRBJ1-1, reads DSGVTQTPKHLITATGQRVTLRCSPRSGDLSVYWYQQSLDQGLQFLIQYYNGEERAKGNILERFSAQQFPDLHSELNLSSLELGDSALYFCASSVEALPNTEAFFGQGTRLTVV.

This sequence joins TRBV15 and TRBJ1-6; possible D gene TRBD1, 5 bases. The CDR3 covers 14 residues. The germline V gene has CDR1 LNHNV and CDR2 YYDKDF (reference sequence). Trimming stripped 2 bases from V and 7 bases from J, with 9 bases between. The CDR3 DNA reads TGTGCCACCAGCAGAAATACAGGAAATTCACCCCTCCACTTT. Its translation: CATSRNTGNSPLHF.

This clonotype was seen only a few times. The V gene is TRBV12-3 or TRBV12-4, the J gene TRBJ2-5, with 7 nucleotides matching TRBD1. Losses at the gene ends were 5 bases for V and 3 bases for J; bases not matched to a gene: 12. The CDR3 extends over 16 amino acids. The CDR3 sequence: CASSPRTGEMEETQYF. For the CDR3, the DNA is TGTGCCAGCAGTCCAAGGACAGGCGAAATGGAAGAGACCCAGTACTTC.

The rearrangement uses TRBV19 and TRBJ2-1; a possible D gene is TRBD2 (5 bases). CDR3 length: 15 residues. The germline V and J ends were trimmed by 3 bases and 1 base, with 10 bases remaining between them. The germline V gene encodes CDR1 LNHDA and CDR2 SQIVND (reference sequence). CDR3 in amino acids: CASSISQRSYNEQFF. As DNA, the CDR3 is TGTGCCAGTAGTATCTCTCAGCGGTCCTACAATGAGCAGTTCTTC.

The V call is TRBV6-5, the J call TRBJ2-3; 14 bases agree with TRBD2. This CDR3 region has 17 residues. Germline V gene data show CDR1 as MNHEY and CDR2 as SVGAGI. Losses at the gene ends were 2 bases for V and 1 base for J; bases not matched to a gene: 2. The DNA for the CDR3 is TGTGCCAGCAGTTACCCGGGACTAGCGGGAGGCACAGATACGCAGTATTTT. Translating it yields CASSYPGLAGGTDTQYF.

The genes are TRBV20-1 and TRBJ2-3; 9 bases map to TRBD2. V dropped 6 bases and J dropped 2; count of bases not matched to a gene: 6. Germline V CDR1 and CDR2: DFQATT, SNEGSKA (reference sequence). The CDR3 is 14 amino acids. The CDR3 loop reads CSAPRGGYTDTQYF. Written as DNA, the CDR3 is TGCAGTGCGCCGCGGGGGGGATACACAGATACGCAGTATTTT.

This clonotype has just a few counts. This chain joins TRBV6-1 and TRBJ2-7, with TRBD2 as a possible D gene (6 bases). This CDR3 region has 16 residues. V lost 6 bases and J lost 4, with 22 bases in between. Per the germline V gene, CDR1 is MNHNS and CDR2 is SASEGT. The CDR3: CASRHPSRTSGYEQYF. The DNA of the CDR3 is TGTGCCAGCAGGCACCCTTCGCGGACCAGCGGGTACGAGCAGTACTTC.

This chain links TRBV12-3 or TRBV12-4 with TRBJ2-4; TRBD1 aligns across 7 bases. The junction had 4 bases not matched to a gene; V was cut back by 6 bases and J by 2 bases. The CDR3 is 14 residues long. The CDR3 DNA reads TGTGCCAGCAGCAGACAGGGATCCAAAAACATTCAGTACTTC. It specifies CASSRQGSKNIQYF.

The gene calls are TRBV18 and TRBJ1-2; D is unclear. V was pared by 3 bases and J by 4 bases, with 9 bases between. Germline V lookup: CDR1 KGHSH, CDR2 LQKENI. This CDR3 is 13 amino acids long. CDR3 sequence: CASSPGPRYGYTF. The CDR3, as DNA: TGTGCCAGCTCACCGGGTCCTCGCTATGGCTACACCTTC.